This entry features one T cell receptor (beta chain) sequence. The table lists this clonotype with a few counts. Its specific antigen is unknown. Per-base quality was not reported, and no clone a single base away is much larger than it. This sample is drawn from a study of relationships among human T cell subsets (TCRdb year 2010). For context, the study as a whole: Sequencing was performed on eight distinct blood T cell populations: pan T, CD8 cytotoxic, regulatory, Th1, Th2, naive plus transitional, activated and memory cells.

V loses 6 bases at its end and J loses 2 bases; junction bases beyond the gene matches: 6. The CDR3 runs 15 amino acids, cysteine and phenylalanine included. Only the CDR3 DNA is retained, 45 bases long and in frame from the first base. Here is what the overall study found, with its caveats: The seven subsets showed no statistically significant differences in V, D and J usage, CDR3 length, or N-nucleotide additions. The considerable overlap in CDR3s among Th1, Th2 and regulatory T cells was taken as suggesting that cell fate choices are stochastic. A CD4+CD8+ double-positive population could not be ruled out by the bead-based sorting. Over 60% of CD8+ cytotoxic sequences belonged to clones with over 100 reads, whereas regulatory and Th2 subsets showed few such clones.

Th1 cells were collected as the CD4+CD25-CD294- flow-through after CD25, CD56 and CD294 bead selections. To isolate the T cell subsets, Miltenyi superparamagnetic beads coated with subset-specific monoclonal antibodies were used. Peripheral blood was used as the source from which all T cell populations were isolated. Whole blood was subjected to Ficoll separation to obtain mononuclear cells, from which monocytes were subsequently depleted using anti-CD14 microbeads. The isolated cell populations were resuspended in RNAprotect reagent immediately. Library preparation employed multiplex PCR. The data were produced on a 454 GS FLX. TCR alpha and beta CDR3 regions were amplified from mRNA by semiquantitative ARM-PCR. ARM-PCR used tagged nested gene-specific primers, after which communal superprimers carried out exponential amplification. Before the second amplification round was performed on first-round PCR products, the nested primers were removed by exonuclease. The amplicons were sequenced on the 454 platform, which can rapidly sequence millions of DNA fragments without cloning bias. A read counted as effective if the read could be mapped to both V and J germline segments. The published analysis was carried out like this. Reads were assigned to germline V, D and J segments with IRmap, which uses pyromap, a Smith-Waterman modification adapted to 454 sequencing errors. To filter D-beta assignments, cutoffs were set at the 99th percentile of the alignment scores obtained from simulated random sequences. The amino acids between the conserved V-segment Y[YFLI]C motif and the J-segment [FW]GXGT motif were defined as CDR3. A compound Poisson process model, previously applied to large-scale EST data, was used to estimate repertoire diversity. A procedure for detecting cross-contamination was used to argue that the shared CDR3s did not come from sample contamination. TCRdb reran the public reads through fastp at Q25 and MiXCR, keeping productive beta chains. Each entry is one CDR3 protein sequence, shown with its most common DNA and genes. What appears here as the V and J calls and clone size reflects TCRdb's work, not the paper's. A total of roughly 13,000 distinct CDR3 sequences appear in this sample, 67% of them only once. The top ten clones comprise about 32% of the sample.

This sequence originates from a man in his forties in good health. Sequencing input: CD4+ Th1 cells sorted from blood. Reading the label with the study, this specimen's cell subset or site is: CD4+CD25-CD294- T helper 1 cells. The chain couples TRBV12-3 or TRBV12-4 to TRBJ2-3, with 9 bases in between that match TRBD1. The DNA is TGTGCCAGCAGACACAGGGGGCTTTACACAGATACGCAGTATTTT. Its translation reads: CASRHRGLYTDTQYF.